These 6 T cell receptor beta chains share one sample of origin, sequenced in a study of cytomegalovirus exposure and HLA in healthy donors. The PCR had 60 Vbeta and 13 Jbeta primers. Profiling relied on immunoSEQ multiplex PCR, and the TCRdb table lists in-frame clones only, not all of them. The table lists approximately 110,000 clones, about 81% of them singletons. What was sequenced was PBMCs. The receptors come from a man aged 30 to 39 in good health and CMV-seronegative.

This clone occurred once. The rearrangement joins TRBV9 to TRBJ1-4; D ambiguous. This CDR3 comprises 16 residues. Trimming took off 2 bases at V and 3 bases at J, with 14 bases between the two ends. Germline lookup yields CDR1 SGDLS and CDR2 YYNGEE. This CDR3 is CASSVSGVSANEKLFF. The CDR3 DNA reads TGTGCCAGCAGCGTCTCCGGGGTTTCGGCTAATGAAAAACTGTTTTTT.

The chain carries TRBV6-6 and TRBJ1-2; D call uncertain. V lost 4 bases and J lost 8, with 11 bases in between. The CDR3 consists of 12 residues. CDR1 MNHNY and CDR2 SVGAGI come from the germline V gene (reference sequence). The CDR3 nucleotides are TGTGCCAGCAGTTCGGGGTTGTCAGGCTACACCTTC. It codes for CASSSGLSGYTF.

CDR3 loop: CAISETGGRQPQHF. The CDR3 DNA sequence: TGTGCCATCAGTGAAACAGGGGGCCGGCAGCCCCAGCATTTT. This sequence joins TRBV10-3 and TRBJ1-5; 9 positions match TRBD1. The CDR3 sequence is 14 residues long. Trimming cost V 3 bases and J 7 bases; bases outside gene matches: 4. The germline V gene has CDR1 ENHRY and CDR2 SYGVKD.

The V gene is TRBV4-3, the J gene TRBJ1-2; a possible D gene is TRBD1 (6 bases). The germline V gene has CDR1 LGHNA and CDR2 YSLEER. The V gene lost 4 bases and the J gene lost 4 bases, with 13 bases spanning the gap. The CDR3 extends over 14 amino acids. The CDR3 sequence: CASSRSTGFYGYTF. The CDR3 DNA reads TGCGCCAGCAGCCGATCAACAGGGTTCTATGGCTACACCTTC.

The gene calls are TRBV4-1 and TRBJ2-1; 10 nucleotides match TRBD2. This CDR3 has 15 amino acids. V trimming: 0 bases; J trimming: 10 bases; junction bases outside the gene matches: 6. CDR1 and CDR2 from the germline V gene are MGHRA and YSYEKL. The CDR3 bases are TGCGCCAGCAGCCAAGAGGGACTAGCGCGAAGAGAGCAGTTCTTC. It is translated as CASSQEGLARREQFF.

This chain uses TRBV7-9 with TRBJ1-1, with a possible D match to TRBD1 (6 bases). From germline, CDR1 is SEHNR and CDR2 FQNEAQ (reference sequence). Between the trimmed V and J ends, which lost 7 bases and 1 base, there was a span of 22 bases. The CDR3 has 17 amino acids. The CDR3 nucleotides read TGTGCCAGCAACTCACCGGCTACAGGGCCCACGAACACTGAAGCTTTCTTT. This codes for CASNSPATGPTNTEAFF.